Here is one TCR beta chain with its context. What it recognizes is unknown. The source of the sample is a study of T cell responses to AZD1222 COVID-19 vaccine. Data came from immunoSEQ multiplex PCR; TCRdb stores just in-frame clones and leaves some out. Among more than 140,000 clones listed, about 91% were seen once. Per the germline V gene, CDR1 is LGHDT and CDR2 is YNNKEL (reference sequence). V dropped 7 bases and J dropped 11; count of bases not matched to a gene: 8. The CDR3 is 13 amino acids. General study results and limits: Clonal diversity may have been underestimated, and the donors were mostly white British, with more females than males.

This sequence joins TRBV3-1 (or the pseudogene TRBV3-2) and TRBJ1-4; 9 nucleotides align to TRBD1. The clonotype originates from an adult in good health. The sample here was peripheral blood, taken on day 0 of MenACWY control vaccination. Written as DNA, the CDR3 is TGTGCCAGCAAAGGCGGGACAGGGAGGAAACTGTTTTTT. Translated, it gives CASKGGTGRKLFF.